The text below deals with one T cell receptor beta chain. Its target antigen remains unknown. Per-nucleotide qualities are absent, and no much larger clonotype sits a single base away. The treatment or condition label of this sample denotes: live attenuated yellow fever vaccine strain. At each blood-draw timepoint, two biological replicates of bulk PBMCs were obtained. PBMCs were isolated from peripheral blood using a standard Ficoll-Paque protocol. RNA was extracted with TriZol from bulk PBMCs, CD4 and CD8 fractions, and dextramer-positive and dextramer-negative fractions. The data belong to a study of T cells after yellow fever vaccination (dated by TCRdb to between 2019 and 2020). Regarding the complete study: Libraries from fractions with low cell numbers were prepared with the SMART-Seq v4 Ultra Low Input RNA kit. To follow T-cell clones before and after primary and booster YFV17D yellow fever vaccination, bulk TCR alpha and beta repertoires were sequenced over time. The cohort comprised two healthy male donors, one aged 18 to 29 and one aged 30 to 39 years. Blood was drawn at multiple timepoints before and after primary and secondary immunization, with bulk PBMC replicates and cell subsets isolated.

Data came from an Illumina NovaSeq 6000. TCR cDNA was synthesized by 5'RACE template switching, which introduced a universal primer site and unique molecular identifiers. Priming of cDNA synthesis was performed from both the TCR alpha and TCR beta constant segments. Library amplification involved two PCR steps, and the second step added sample barcodes and sequencing adapters. Sequencing of libraries was performed on Illumina HiSeq 2500 (2x100 bp) or NovaSeq (2x150 bp). Processing in the source paper ran as follows. Demultiplexing of reads and collapsing into UMI consensus sequences were performed with MIGEC, and V(D)J alignment was carried out with MiXCR. Vaccine-responding clonotypes were defined with edgeR using replicate PBMC samples, requiring FDR below 0.01 and a log2 fold change above 5 up to day 15. Each bulk clonotype received a CD4 or CD8 identity based on whether the sequenced CD4 or CD8 repertoire contained that clonotype at higher abundance. The public reads were reanalyzed by TCRdb: fastp trimming at Q25, MiXCR alignment, in-frame beta chains only. Identical CDR3 proteins give one entry, which carries the most common genes and DNA. The V and J calls were determined by TCRdb, not by the authors. This sample gives hundreds of thousands of distinct CDR3 sequences in total; over 4% of them show up just once. About 26% of the sample rests with the top ten.

What the research found in general, with its limitations: Computational filtering was required because FACS-sorted repertoires could contain abundant contaminating clonotypes from the bulk population. The secondary T-cell response was weaker than the primary response but faster, peaking on day 5 instead of day 15. Because the study included only two donors, the extent to which the findings can be generalized is limited. After the booster, most clones that had expanded after primary vaccination were detected again (almost 97% of CD4 and 88% of CD8), suggesting broad maintenance of memory. A small fraction of clonotypes appeared in both the CD4 and CD8 compartments, likely as a result of convergent recombination.

The sample here was PBMCs, taken 5 days after the yellow fever booster vaccination. This clonotype was sampled from a man aged 18 to 35 who received the YFV17D yellow fever vaccine.

The nucleotide sequence is given as TGTGCCTGGAACGGGGGGAACTATGGCTACACCTTC. Translated, it reads CAWNGGNYGYTF. The chain employs TRBV30 and TRBJ1-2; the D gene is perhaps TRBD1, on 5 matching bases. Cut back by 4 bases and 2 bases, the V and J ends lie 8 bases apart. The CDR3 sequence holds 12 residues, the cysteine and phenylalanine included. The only DNA kept is the CDR3, 36 bases in frame from the first base. The CDR1 and CDR2 encoded by the germline V gene (reference sequence) are GTSNPN and SVGIG.